This T cell receptor beta chain is drawn from a study of cytomegalovirus exposure and HLA in healthy donors. Study results and caveats: Researchers reportedly found TCR beta sequences accurately predicted most subjects' HLA-A and HLA-B alleles. Exclusion as indistinguishable affected some V segments, including TRBV6-2 and TRBV6-3. An assumption of roughly uniform sequencing depth across donors underlay the presence/absence analyses.

A remark on this clone: What it recognizes is unknown.

The germline V and J ends were trimmed by 4 bases and 10 bases, with 14 bases remaining between them. From germline, CDR1 is LNHNV and CDR2 YYDKDF (reference sequence). The CDR3 contains 14 residues. The PCR employed 60 Vbeta primers together with 13 Jbeta primers. The data were produced by immunoSEQ multiplex PCR, yet TCRdb's version contains in-frame clones alone and is incomplete. The table records around 200,000 clones, 70% of them present only once. The V and J genes are TRBV15 and TRBJ1-6; a weak D match, TRBD1 (6 bases). This clonotype originated in a man between 40 and 49 years old in good health and CMV-seropositive. Sequencing input: PBMCs. CDR3 residues: CATSTRGGGSPLHF. Written as DNA, the CDR3 is TGTGCCACCAGCACAAGGGGGGGCGGGTCACCCCTCCACTTT.